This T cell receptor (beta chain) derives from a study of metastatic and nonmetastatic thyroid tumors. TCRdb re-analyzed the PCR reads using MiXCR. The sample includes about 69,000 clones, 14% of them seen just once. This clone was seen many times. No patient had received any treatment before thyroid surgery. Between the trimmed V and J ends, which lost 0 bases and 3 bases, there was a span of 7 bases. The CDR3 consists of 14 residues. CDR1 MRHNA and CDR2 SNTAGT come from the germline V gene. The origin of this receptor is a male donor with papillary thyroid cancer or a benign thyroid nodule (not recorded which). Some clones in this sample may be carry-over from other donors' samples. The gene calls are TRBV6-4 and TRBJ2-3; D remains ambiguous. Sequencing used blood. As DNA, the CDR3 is TGTGCCAGCAGTGACTCATGGGGTACAGATACGCAGTATTTT. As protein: CASSDSWGTDTQYF.